The 17 T cell receptor beta chains reported below all come from one sample, sequenced in a study of technical replicates of blood from a handful of donors. Data came from immunoSEQ multiplex PCR; TCRdb stores just in-frame clones and leaves some out. The sample yields tens of thousands of clones, nearly 99% seen once. What was sequenced was T cells isolated from PBMCs. The receptor set was obtained from a human donor in good health.

This clone was found once. The chain combines TRBV27 with TRBJ2-2, with TRBD1 matching over 8 bases. V lost 8 bases and J lost 4; bases outside the gene matches: 6. This CDR3 has 14 amino acids. CDR1 and CDR2 from the germline V gene are MNHEY and SMNVEV (reference sequence). The CDR3 here is CASGDRGVTGELFF. The DNA for the CDR3 is TGTGCCAGCGGTGACAGGGGCGTCACCGGGGAGCTGTTTTTT.

The rearrangement joins TRBV28 to TRBJ2-7, with D perhaps TRBD1 (7 bases). V was clipped by 6 bases and J by 3 bases, with 12 bases between them. Germline assignment: CDR1 MDHEN and CDR2 SYDVKM. The CDR3 has 13 residues. The CDR3 sequence: CASRRQGGYEQYF. The DNA of the CDR3 is TGTGCCAGCAGGAGACAGGGAGGCTACGAGCAGTACTTC.

V is TRBV28 and J is TRBJ1-1; D is possibly TRBD1 (6 bases). Trimming shortened V by 6 bases and J by 0 bases, and 14 bases separated the two germline ends. This CDR3 has 15 residues. Germline V gives CDR1 MDHEN, CDR2 SYDVKM. For the CDR3, the DNA is TGTGCCAGCAGCCAACAGGGCTCCATGAACACTGAAGCTTTCTTT. Protein: CASSQQGSMNTEAFF.

The rearrangement uses TRBV11-2 and TRBJ2-7, with TRBD1 as a possible D gene (5 bases). Trimming pared 5 bases from V and 0 bases from J, leaving 23 bases between. This CDR3 has 18 amino acids. Germline V gene lookup returns CDR1 SGHAT and CDR2 FQNNGV. CDR3 bases: TGTGCCAGCAGCCTAAGGGGCGGCCTATCTGATGTCTCCTACGAGCAGTACTTC. Translating it yields CASSLRGGLSDVSYEQYF.

The chain combines TRBV7-3 with TRBJ2-7, with TRBD1 matching over 7 bases. Per the germline V gene, CDR1 is SGHTA and CDR2 is FQGTGA. V shed 3 bases, J shed 3 bases, and the junction held 5 bases outside the gene matches. This CDR3 region has 14 residues. The DNA for the CDR3 is TGTGCCAGCAGCTTCACGGGACAGCACTACGAGCAGTACTTC. It specifies CASSFTGQHYEQYF.

The chain has TRBV11-2 and TRBJ2-2; D unclear. Trimming pared 3 bases from V and 1 base from J, leaving 6 bases between. The CDR3 totals 14 residues. Germline V lookup: CDR1 SGHAT, CDR2 FQNNGV. The CDR3 loop is CASSFRGNTGELFF. CDR3 bases: TGTGCCAGCAGCTTCAGAGGGAACACCGGGGAGCTGTTTTTT. Together with reference TRBV11-2 and TRBJ2-2, the CDR3 gives the full variable domain: EAGVAQSPRYKIIEKRQSVAFWCNPISGHATLYWYQQILGQGPKLLIQFQNNGVVDDSQLPKDRFSAERLKGVDSTLKIQPAKLEDSAVYLCASSFRGNTGELFFGEGSRLTVL.

This clone was recorded only once. The V call is TRBV7-9, the J call TRBJ2-7, with a possible D match to TRBD2 (6 bases). This CDR3 spans 15 amino acids. CDR1 and CDR2 from the germline V gene are SEHNR and FQNEAQ (reference sequence). V shed 1 base and J shed 1 base, with 11 bases lying between them. The CDR3 DNA reads TGTGCCAGCAGCTTAGAAGCGGGTCGGTCCTACGAGCAGTACTTC. This encodes CASSLEAGRSYEQYF.

The chain joins TRBV7-2 to TRBJ2-1, with TRBD2 matching 8 bases. Trimming removed 5 bases from V and 7 bases from J; junction bases left unmatched: 7. Per germline, CDR1 SGHTA and CDR2 FQGNSA. CDR3 size: 14 residues. As DNA, the CDR3 is TGTGCCAGCAGCCATTCTAGCGGGTGGAATGAGCAGTTCTTC. Translation: CASSHSSGWNEQFF.

This rearrangement joins TRBV5-6 to TRBJ2-5; no firm D call. The CDR3 runs 11 residues. V gave up 5 bases and J gave up 2 bases, with 4 bases separating them. The germline V gene encodes CDR1 SGHDT and CDR2 YYEEEE. The DNA for the CDR3 is TGTGCCAGCAGTACTCAAGAGACCCAGTACTTC. As protein: CASSTQETQYF.

This clone has more than one count but fewer than ten. J is TRBJ2-1 and V is TRBV6-4; D call uncertain. Germline loops: CDR1 MRHNA, CDR2 SNTAGT. The ends were cut back, 2 bases at V and 8 bases at J, with 10 bases in the middle. This CDR3 is built from 13 residues. The CDR3 protein is CASSDRWLDEQFF. CDR3 DNA: TGTGCCAGCAGTGACAGGTGGCTAGATGAGCAGTTCTTC.

The chain uses TRBV11-2 and TRBJ2-7; 8 bases agree with TRBD2. The germline V gene encodes CDR1 SGHAT and CDR2 FQNNGV. The CDR3 extends over 14 amino acids. The junction had 8 bases not matched to a gene; V was cut back by 6 bases and J by 4 bases. In DNA form, the CDR3 reads TGTGCCAGCAGGAAATGGACTAGCTGGTACGAGCAGTACTTC. It specifies CASRKWTSWYEQYF.

Only one count was recorded for this clone. The genes are TRBV6-1 and TRBJ2-1; D is unresolved. V was trimmed by 7 bases and J by 0 bases, leaving 4 bases between them. The CDR3 sequence is 12 residues long. Per the germline V gene, CDR1 is MNHNS and CDR2 is SASEGT. CDR3 sequence: CASTSSYNEQFF. Here the CDR3 DNA reads TGTGCCAGCACCAGCTCCTACAATGAGCAGTTCTTC.

This clone was observed once. The J gene is TRBJ2-7, the V gene TRBV6-5; 7 nucleotides match TRBD1. The CDR3 runs 12 residues. V gave up 5 bases and J gave up 2 bases; unmatched junction bases: 0. Germline loops: CDR1 MNHEY, CDR2 SVGAGI. The CDR3 region has the DNA TGTGCCAGCAGTCAGGGGGCCTACGAGCAGTACTTC. Protein sequence: CASSQGAYEQYF.

This clone was found once. The V gene is TRBV13, the J gene TRBJ2-2; 9 nucleotides agree with TRBD2. Germline loops: CDR1 PRHDT, CDR2 FYEKMQ (reference sequence). The trim removed 6 bases at V and 6 bases at J, leaving 11 bases unmatched. This CDR3 is 16 amino acids long. CDR3 amino acids: CASSIASGIRAGELFF. The CDR3 coding sequence is TGTGCCAGCAGTATTGCTAGCGGGATTCGGGCCGGGGAGCTGTTTTTT.

The V and J genes are TRBV19 and TRBJ2-1; 14 bases are a match to TRBD2. This CDR3 is built from 16 residues. J lost 8 bases, V lost 4 bases, and 7 bases had no gene match. The germline gives CDR1 LNHDA, CDR2 SQIVND (reference sequence). This chain's CDR3 is CASSNKRLAGGDEQFF. The CDR3 bases are TGTGCCAGTAGTAATAAGAGACTAGCGGGAGGGGATGAGCAGTTCTTC.

This clone is a singleton in its sample. The rearrangement uses TRBV4-3 and TRBJ2-1; 13 bases are shared with TRBD2. CDR1 and CDR2 from the germline V gene are LGHNA and YSLEER. After removal of 1 base from V and 7 bases from J, the junction contained 16 bases not matched to a gene. There are 20 residues in the CDR3. CDR3 loop: CASSQVYGLAGDMMLNEQFF. The CDR3 DNA follows: TGCGCCAGCAGCCAAGTGTACGGACTAGCGGGAGATATGATGTTGAATGAGCAGTTCTTC.

The V gene is TRBV10-3, the J gene TRBJ1-1; D is undetermined. The germline V gene encodes CDR1 ENHRY and CDR2 SYGVKD. The CDR3 is 11 residues long. V dropped 7 bases and J dropped 3 bases, with 6 bases sitting between them. The DNA for the CDR3 is TGTGCCATCAAAGGAGACACTGAAGCTTTCTTT. Translated: CAIKGDTEAFF.